The next 15 T cell receptor beta chains were all read from a single sample in a study of shared clonotypes between healthy human individuals. Sequenced by immunoSEQ multiplex PCR; TCRdb stores in-frame clones only, minus some. This table holds about 600,000 clones, 97% found once. Sequencing used naive CD4+ T cells sorted from blood. Stated subset: CD45RA+ positively selected. These receptors were collected from a woman aged 25 to 39 in good health.

V and J are TRBV11-2 and TRBJ2-1; D might be TRBD2 (5 bases). Between the trimmed V and J ends, which lost 0 bases and 7 bases, there was a span of 7 bases. The CDR3 has 13 amino acids. Germline V CDR1 and CDR2: SGHAT, FQNNGV. The CDR3 protein is CASSLDRGNEQFF. The DNA of the CDR3 is TGTGCCAGCAGCTTAGATCGAGGGAATGAGCAGTTCTTC.

The chain recombines TRBV14 with TRBJ2-1, with D tentatively TRBD2 (6 bases). V lost 2 bases to trimming and J lost 4 bases, with 15 bases between them. There are 16 residues in the CDR3. From germline, CDR1 is SGHDN and CDR2 FVKESK. CDR3 DNA: TGTGCCAGCAGCCAAAGGGCGCTAGCGCCGTACAATGAGCAGTTCTTC. This encodes CASSQRALAPYNEQFF.

This chain joins TRBV5-1 and TRBJ2-1; 7 bases map to TRBD1. CDR3 size: 14 residues. From germline, CDR1 is SGHRS and CDR2 YFSETQ. V lost 6 bases, J lost 8 bases, and 11 bases stayed unmatched. The CDR3 region is CASNRQGMGDEQFF. The CDR3 DNA sequence: TGCGCCAGCAACCGACAGGGTATGGGCGATGAGCAGTTCTTC.

The chain uses TRBV10-2 and TRBJ1-6; 10 nucleotides line up with TRBD1. V lost 5 bases, J lost 2 bases, and 3 bases stayed unmatched. This CDR3 spans 16 amino acids. Per the germline V gene, CDR1 is WSHSY and CDR2 is SAAADI. In DNA, the CDR3 is TGCGCCAGCAGTTTGGGACAGGGGCCCTATAATTCACCCCTCCACTTT. It codes for CASSLGQGPYNSPLHF.

The table lists this clone with a count of one. V and J are TRBV27 and TRBJ2-5; a possible D gene is TRBD2 (6 bases). The J call is doubtful: the DNA matches TRBJ2-7 better. Germline values: CDR1 MNHEY, CDR2 SMNVEV (reference sequence). The CDR3 totals 15 residues. CDR3 residues: CASRPSSDSSYEQYF. CDR3 bases: TGTGCCAGCAGACCCTCTAGCGATAGCTCCTACGAGCAGTACTTC.

This chain uses TRBV7-9 with TRBJ2-3; D possibly uses TRBD1 or TRBD2 (6 bases each). The CDR3 has 15 amino acids. V was pared by 1 base and J by 2 bases, with 10 bases between. The germline V gene has CDR1 SEHNR and CDR2 FQNEAQ (reference sequence). The CDR3 coding sequence is TGTGCCAGCAGCTTAGGGGGGGCGCCCACAGATACGCAGTATTTT. Encoded protein: CASSLGGAPTDTQYF.

This clone was observed once. The CDR3 DNA reads TGTGCCAGCAGCTCAGGGGGCACAGATACGCAGTATTTT. Protein product: CASSSGGTDTQYF. This chain joins TRBV11-2 and TRBJ2-3; TRBD1 might be the D (6 bases). The CDR3 runs to 13 residues. V lost 4 bases to trimming and J lost 1 base, with 6 bases between them. Germline V gene sequence: CDR1 SGHAT, CDR2 FQNNGV.

V and J are TRBV5-6 and TRBJ2-3, with 10 bases identical to TRBD2. J lost 8 bases, V lost 0 bases, and 6 bases had no gene match. There are 15 residues in the CDR3. The V gene's germline CDR1 is SGHDT and CDR2 YYEEEE. CDR3: CASSLGAGGSRTQYF. In DNA, the CDR3 is TGTGCCAGCAGCTTGGGAGCGGGAGGGAGTCGTACGCAGTATTTT.

This chain joins TRBV5-1 and TRBJ1-2; D gene unclear. The V end was cut by 2 bases, the J end by 2 bases, with 4 bases between. The germline V gene has CDR1 SGHRS and CDR2 YFSETQ. CDR3 size: 12 residues. The CDR3 sequence: CASSLENYGYTF. The CDR3 DNA reads as TGCGCCAGCAGCTTAGAGAACTATGGCTACACCTTC.

This chain joins TRBV29-1 and TRBJ2-1; 11 nucleotides line up with TRBD1. The CDR3 runs to 14 residues. Germline values: CDR1 SQVTM, CDR2 ANQGSEA. V shed 7 bases and J 6 bases; nucleotides not matched to a gene: 8. The CDR3 nucleotides are TGCAGCGCCGAGGGACAGGGGGTTACCAATGAGCAGTTCTTC. Its translation: CSAEGQGVTNEQFF.

CDR3 sequence (DNA): TGTGCCAGCTCCGGCCCGGGAACTGAAGCTTTCTTT. Translated, it gives CASSGPGTEAFF. This sequence joins TRBV28 and TRBJ1-1; unclear D gene. The CDR3 spans 12 residues. Germline CDR1 and CDR2: MDHEN and SYDVKM. V shed 8 bases and J shed 5 bases, with 12 bases lying between them.

The chain has TRBV27 and TRBJ2-7; tentative D call: TRBD2 (5 bases). CDR1 and CDR2 from the germline V gene are MNHEY and SMNVEV (reference sequence). The CDR3 is 14 amino acids. Trimming took 1 base from V and 2 from J, leaving 9 bases between them. CDR3 DNA sequence: TGTGCCAGCAGTTTATATGGGGAGACCTACGAGCAGTACTTC. Translated: CASSLYGETYEQYF.

The gene calls are TRBV7-9 and TRBJ2-1; 9 bases fit TRBD2. The CDR3 sequence is 15 residues long. Trimming removed 0 bases from V and 9 bases from J; junction bases left unmatched: 6. The germline V gene encodes CDR1 SEHNR and CDR2 FQNEAQ (reference sequence). CDR3 sequence (DNA): TGTGCCAGCAGCTTAGCGTCGGGACTAGCTGGTGAGCAGTTCTTC. Translation gives CASSLASGLAGEQFF.

This chain joins TRBV6-1 and TRBJ2-2, with D perhaps matching TRBD1 (7 bases). Trimming took 1 base from V and 7 from J, leaving 13 bases between them. The CDR3 consists of 15 residues. The germline CDR1 and CDR2 sequences are MNHNS and SASEGT. CDR3 sequence: CASSEVQGGIGELFF. The DNA of the CDR3 is TGTGCCAGCAGTGAAGTCCAGGGGGGAATCGGGGAGCTGTTTTTT.

In its sample, this clone was seen once. The rearrangement uses TRBV4-2 and TRBJ2-1; TRBD2 is a possible D gene (6 bases). The CDR3 sequence is 16 residues long. The germline CDR1 and CDR2 sequences are LGHNA and YNFKEQ. Trimming shortened V by 0 bases and J by 0 bases, and 9 bases separated the two germline ends. DNA of the CDR3: TGTGCCAGCAGCCAAGATGTGGAGGGCTCCTACAATGAGCAGTTCTTC. Translated: CASSQDVEGSYNEQFF.